This T cell receptor beta chain was recovered during a study of neurological immune-mediated disorders. The time point denotes: longitudinal time-point 2. Healthy controls were blood bank volunteers in Maryland, USA. The starting material, 2 million PBMCs stored at -80 C, gave rise to the unsorted libraries. CDR1 is SGHKS, CDR2 YYEKEE, per germline (reference sequence). The CDR3 is made up of 13 amino acids. The trim removed 4 bases at V and 9 bases at J, leaving 6 bases unmatched. A single record per CDR3 protein comes from TCRdb applying MiXCR to the 5' RACE reads. The profile shows 57,000 or so distinct CDR3 sequences, more than 8% of them singletons. The table lists this clonotype with many counts.

The source is a man under 40 in good health. The J gene is TRBJ2-1, the V gene TRBV5-5; 8 bases match TRBD2. Sequencing was carried out using PBMCs. CDR3 protein: CASSLWTSPEQFF. The CDR3 DNA sequence: TGTGCCAGCAGCCTCTGGACTAGCCCTGAGCAGTTCTTC.